The clone carrying this TCR beta chain has a single count. Antigen specificity is unknown. The data belong to a study of post-analysis software for immune sequencing data. The study's findings and limits: Pronounced co-clustering by F measure was evident among identically batched samples.

Tagging with unique molecular identifiers was a feature of the TCR beta cDNA libraries. TCRdb recomputed calls from the PCR reads with MiXCR, one row per CDR3 protein. This sample has 820,000 or so distinct CDR3 sequences, with about 57% found just once. The sequencing sample was made of blood. The TCR was taken from a girl aged 5 to 17 with multiple sclerosis.

CDR3 sequence reads: CASSFEGTTDTQYF. The CDR3 bases are TGTGCCAGCAGTTTCGAGGGCACCACAGATACGCAGTATTTT. This chain links TRBV12-3 or TRBV12-4 with TRBJ2-3, with D tentatively TRBD2 (5 bases). The length of the CDR3 is 14 residues. Deletions cut 3 bases from V and 2 bases from J, with 9 bases between.